The 9 T cell receptor beta chains below come from one sample, sequenced in a study of chemoradiotherapy in HPV16-positive cancers. Produced via immunoSEQ multiplex PCR; TCRdb's table is partial and in-frame only. The repertoire holds around 7,200 clones, with approximately 85% as singletons. Specimen: tumor tissue, collected from a patient who underwent chemoradiotherapy. Source of these receptors: a human donor with HPV-associated anogenital cancer.

V is TRBV6-6 and J is TRBJ2-3; D unresolved. The germline gives CDR1 MNHNY, CDR2 SVGAGI (reference sequence). Trimming shortened V by 2 bases and J by 0 bases, and 6 bases separated the two germline ends. The CDR3 spans 14 residues. CDR3 amino acids: CASSYLSSTDTQYF. The CDR3 DNA sequence: TGTGCCAGCAGTTACCTATCTAGCACAGATACGCAGTATTTT.

The rearrangement uses TRBV7-2 and TRBJ2-3; 7 nucleotides line up with TRBD2. This CDR3 comprises 14 residues. Germline CDR1 reads SGHTA; CDR2 reads FQGNSA. V shed 5 bases and J 4 bases; nucleotides not matched to a gene: 6. The CDR3 is CASSRWEGPDTQYF. CDR3 in DNA: TGTGCCAGCAGCCGCTGGGAGGGACCAGATACGCAGTATTTT. Combining the CDR3 with reference TRBV7-2 and TRBJ2-3 gives the whole variable domain GAGVSQSPSNKVTEKGKDVELRCDPISGHTALYWYRQSLGQGLEFLIYFQGNSAPDKSGLPSDRFSAERTGGSVSTLTIQRTQQEDSAVYLCASSRWEGPDTQYFGPGTRLTVL.

This clone is a singleton in its sample. The chain recombines TRBV19 with TRBJ2-7, with unresolved D. Germline lookup yields CDR1 LNHDA and CDR2 SQIVND (reference sequence). Trimming removed 5 bases at V and 0 bases at J, with 11 bases between. The CDR3 covers 14 residues. CDR3 bases: TGTGCCAGTAGTCCCGAGAGGAGCTCCTACGAGCAGTACTTC. Translation: CASSPERSSYEQYF.

This clone was seen only a few times. V and J are TRBV2 and TRBJ1-5, with a tentative D call TRBD1 (5 bases). Germline V gives CDR1 SNHLY, CDR2 FYNNEI. V was trimmed by 10 bases and J by 4 bases, leaving 14 bases between them. CDR3 length: 13 amino acids. For the CDR3, the DNA is TGTGCCACCCATGACGGGGGAAATCAGCCCCAGCATTTT. It yields the protein CATHDGGNQPQHF.

J is TRBJ1-1 and V is TRBV6-1; D possibly corresponds to TRBD1 (6 bases). The CDR3 totals 15 residues. Trimming stripped 6 bases from V and 5 bases from J, with 19 bases between. Per the germline V gene, CDR1 is MNHNS and CDR2 is SASEGT. For the CDR3, the DNA is TGTGCCAGCAGGAGTGAGGGGGGTAGGGAAACTGAAGCTTTCTTT. Its protein product is CASRSEGGRETEAFF.

The CDR3: CAWSKGGTYTEAFF. The DNA for the CDR3 is TGTGCCTGGAGTAAGGGGGGGACTTACACTGAAGCTTTCTTT. This rearrangement joins TRBV30 to TRBJ1-1; D is perhaps TRBD1 (6 bases). From germline, CDR1 is GTSNPN and CDR2 SVGIG (reference sequence). Trimming removed 2 bases at V and 3 bases at J, with 13 bases between. This CDR3 region has 14 residues.

The rearrangement joins TRBV5-4 to TRBJ2-5; no reliable D call. The CDR3 extends over 15 amino acids. With 0 bases removed from V and 9 bases from J, the gap between germline ends came to 18 bases. Germline assignment: CDR1 SGHNT and CDR2 YYREEE (reference sequence). For the CDR3, the DNA is TGTGCCAGCAGCTTGGGTGCGGACGGAAGAGTGGCCCAGTACTTC. Translation: CASSLGADGRVAQYF.

The chain has TRBV28 and TRBJ2-1; no clear D gene. The CDR3 is 13 residues long. V was clipped by 6 bases and J by 10 bases, with 16 bases between them. Germline-derived CDR1 and CDR2 are MDHEN and SYDVKM. The CDR3 sequence: CASRATAFGEQFF. The CDR3 nucleotides are TGTGCCAGCAGGGCTACAGCCTTCGGAGAGCAGTTCTTC.

This rearrangement joins TRBV6-6 to TRBJ2-7, with 13 bases aligning to TRBD2. The CDR3 has 16 residues. Trimming at V came to 5 bases and at J to 3 bases, leaving 7 bases not matched to a gene. Germline values: CDR1 MNHNY, CDR2 SVGAGI (reference sequence). CDR3 residues: CASSPFGTSGVYEQYF. The CDR3 region has the DNA TGTGCCAGCAGTCCCTTCGGGACTAGCGGGGTCTACGAGCAGTACTTC.